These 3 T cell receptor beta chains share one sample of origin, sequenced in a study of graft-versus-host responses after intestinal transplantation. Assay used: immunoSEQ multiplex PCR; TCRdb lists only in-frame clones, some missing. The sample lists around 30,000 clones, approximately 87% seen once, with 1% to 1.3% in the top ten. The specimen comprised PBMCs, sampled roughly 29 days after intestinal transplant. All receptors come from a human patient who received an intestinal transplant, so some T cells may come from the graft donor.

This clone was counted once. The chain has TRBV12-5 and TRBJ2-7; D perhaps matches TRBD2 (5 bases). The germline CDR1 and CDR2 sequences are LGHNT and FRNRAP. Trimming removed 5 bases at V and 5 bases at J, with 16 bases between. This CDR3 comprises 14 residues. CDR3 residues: CASGPSRGSHEQYF. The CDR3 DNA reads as TGTGCTAGTGGTCCGTCTCGGGGTTCCCACGAGCAGTACTTC.

CDR3 region: CASGTGNYEQFF. CDR3 in DNA: TGTGCCAGCGGGACAGGGAACTATGAGCAGTTCTTC. The chain joins TRBV2 to TRBJ2-1; 9 positions agree with TRBD1. The length of the CDR3 is 12 residues. CDR1 SNHLY and CDR2 FYNNEI come from the germline V gene. The J segment lost 8 bases and the V segment lost 8 bases, leaving 4 bases of the junction unmatched.

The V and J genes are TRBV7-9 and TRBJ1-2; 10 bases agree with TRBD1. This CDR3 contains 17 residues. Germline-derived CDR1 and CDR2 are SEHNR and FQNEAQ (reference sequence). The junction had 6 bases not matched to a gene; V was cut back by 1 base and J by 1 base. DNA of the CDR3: TGTGCCAGCAGCTTAGGGGTGGGGGACAGGGGTAACTATGGCTACACCTTC. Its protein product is CASSLGVGDRGNYGYTF.